This TCR beta chain was identified in a study of blood T cell repertoires in COVID-19. The wider study: Samples representing acute and convalescent COVID-19 were sourced from the United States, Italy and Spain. From T cells, B-cell-depleted T cells, or PBMCs came the material, which was cDNA or gDNA.

V dropped 4 bases and J dropped 0; count of bases not matched to a gene: 7. Germline CDR1 LGHNA, CDR2 YNFKEQ. CDR3 length: 16 residues. Per the study methods: Amplification from reference gene primers served as the basis for estimated nucleated cell counts. Assay: immunoSEQ multiplex PCR; the TCRdb copy retains only in-frame clones and omits some. The D gene and trimming were derived from the DNA, and the V and J assignments and clone size from that table. The sample shows under 100,000 clones, 65% to 85% of them seen only once. The sample consisted of peripheral blood. The J gene is TRBJ2-3, the V gene TRBV4-2; 7 bases map to TRBD1. The receptor comes from a man aged 80 or over with active or convalescent COVID-19. CDR3 loop: CASSRRQGASTDTQYF. DNA of the CDR3: TGTGCCAGCAGCCGCCGACAGGGTGCTAGCACAGATACGCAGTATTTT.